One TCR beta chain is described in this entry. The entry originates in a study of blood T cell repertoires in COVID-19. Study context: Spain, Italy and the United States supplied samples that represented acute and convalescent COVID-19.

Data came from immunoSEQ multiplex PCR; TCRdb stores just in-frame clones and leaves some out. The sample holds more than 200,000 clones; around 90% are singletons and the top ten take around 1.6%. The study recruited people aged roughly 18 to 95 years across approximately 25 US areas. Two consecutive negative NP/OP PCR tests, clearance, or resolved symptoms defined Cohort 3 recovery. Sequencing was done on a sample of PBMCs or T cells enriched from blood (not recorded which). The receptor comes from a woman between 50 and 59 years old who had recovered from COVID-19.

The CDR3 coding sequence is TGCAGCGTTACGGGAGGGCCGACAGATACGCAGTATTTT. Translated: CSVTGGPTDTQYF. This sequence joins TRBV29-1 and TRBJ2-3; the match to TRBD2 covers 8 bases. The CDR3 extends over 13 amino acids. Trimming at V came to 5 bases and at J to 3 bases, leaving 4 bases not matched to a gene. In germline, CDR1 is SQVTM, CDR2 ANQGSEA.